A selection of T cell receptor beta chains follows, all from one sample in a study of blood T cell repertoires in COVID-19. TCRdb keeps only in-frame clones here, not all; method: immunoSEQ multiplex PCR. The table includes approximately 150,000 clones, roughly 77% detected once. The sequencing sample was made of peripheral blood. Source of these receptors: a human donor in a cohort sampled during active COVID-19. Each CDR3 is given with its conserved first and last residue. The D gene is left open where the match is weak. Clone size is not always given. Where it is, it says once, few, many or a class for expanded clones.

d_call: TRBD2; clone_size: once; j_call: TRBJ2-1; v_call: TRBV10-1; cdr3_nt: TGCGCCAGCAGTGACCCCGGGGCTAGCGGGAGGGGTGAGCAGTTCTTC; cdr3_aa: CASSDPGASGRGEQFF
d_call: -; clone_size: -; j_call: TRBJ1-1; v_call: TRBV28; cdr3_nt: TGTGCCAGCAGTTTAGTTAGGGGGTTCACTGAAGCTTTCTTT; cdr3_aa: CASSLVRGFTEAFF
d_call: TRBD1; clone_size: -; j_call: TRBJ2-2; v_call: TRBV2; cdr3_nt: TGTGCCAGCAGTGACAGGGGCACAGGGGGTTCTGGGGAGCTGTTTTTT; cdr3_aa: CASSDRGTGGSGELFF
d_call: -; clone_size: -; j_call: TRBJ2-3; v_call: TRBV7-3; cdr3_nt: TGTGCCAGCAGCCCCCAAGGGGATCCGGCAGATACGCAGTATTTT; cdr3_aa: CASSPQGDPADTQYF
d_call: -; clone_size: -; j_call: TRBJ2-7; v_call: TRBV12-3/TRBV12-4; cdr3_nt: TGTGCCAGCAGTTTGGGCAGGGACTACGAGCAGTACTTC; cdr3_aa: CASSLGRDYEQYF
d_call: TRBD2; clone_size: -; j_call: TRBJ2-3; v_call: TRBV10-3; cdr3_nt: TGTGCCATCAATCCAGGACTAGACGCAGATACGCAGTATTTT; cdr3_aa: CAINPGLDADTQYF
d_call: -; clone_size: -; j_call: TRBJ2-2; v_call: TRBV4-1; cdr3_nt: TGCGCCAGCAGCCACATCAACCTACTGGTTCCCGGGGAGCTGTTTTTT; cdr3_aa: CASSHINLLVPGELFF
d_call: -; clone_size: -; j_call: TRBJ1-2; v_call: TRBV4-3; cdr3_nt: TGCGCCAGCAGCCAAGCCTCGGCGGTTAACTATGGCTACACCTTC; cdr3_aa: CASSQASAVNYGYTF
d_call: -; clone_size: -; j_call: TRBJ2-5; v_call: TRBV11-2; cdr3_nt: TGTGCCAGCAGCTCCCCTACTAGCCGGGGGTACCAAGAGACCCAGTACTTC; cdr3_aa: CASSSPTSRGYQETQYF
d_call: TRBD1; clone_size: -; j_call: TRBJ2-2; v_call: TRBV18; cdr3_nt: TGTGCCAGCTCATCCACGGGACAGGGAACCGGGGAGCTGTTTTTT; cdr3_aa: CASSSTGQGTGELFF
d_call: TRBD1; clone_size: few; j_call: TRBJ2-3; v_call: TRBV5-1; cdr3_nt: TGCGCCAGCACCCTACAGGGGGCAGGCACAGATACGCAGTATTTT; cdr3_aa: CASTLQGAGTDTQYF
d_call: TRBD1; clone_size: few; j_call: TRBJ1-5; v_call: TRBV19; cdr3_nt: TGTGCCAGTAGTATAGTTAGACAGGGACGGCGTCAGCCCCAGCATTTT; cdr3_aa: CASSIVRQGRRQPQHF
d_call: -; clone_size: -; j_call: TRBJ1-4; v_call: TRBV3-1/TRBV3-2; cdr3_nt: TGTGCCAGCAGCCAAGAGGGCGGGGGTGAAAAACTGTTTTTT; cdr3_aa: CASSQEGGGEKLFF
d_call: TRBD2; clone_size: many; j_call: TRBJ2-1; v_call: TRBV19; cdr3_nt: TGTGCCAGTAGTATAGCTGCTAGCGGGGGCTTCAATGAGCAGTTCTTC; cdr3_aa: CASSIAASGGFNEQFF
d_call: -; clone_size: -; j_call: TRBJ1-1; v_call: TRBV7-9; cdr3_nt: TGTGCCAGCAGCCTACTACGGGACACTGAAGCTTTCTTT; cdr3_aa: CASSLLRDTEAFF
d_call: TRBD1; clone_size: once; j_call: TRBJ2-4; v_call: TRBV5-1; cdr3_nt: TGCGCCAGCAGCTTGGGTGGAACAACGGGACAGCCCCAGTACTTC; cdr3_aa: CASSLGGTTGQPQYF
d_call: TRBD1; clone_size: -; j_call: TRBJ1-1; v_call: TRBV11-2; cdr3_nt: TGTGCCAGCAGCTTCATACCTGACAGGGGGCGGGAAGCTTTCTTT; cdr3_aa: CASSFIPDRGREAFF
d_call: TRBD2; clone_size: -; j_call: TRBJ2-5; v_call: TRBV7-8; cdr3_nt: TGTGCCAGCAGCTCGTCACCGGGACTAGCGGGGGCGGTGGGCCAGTACTTC; cdr3_aa: CASSSSPGLAGAVGQYF
d_call: -; clone_size: few; j_call: TRBJ2-7; v_call: TRBV11-2; cdr3_nt: TGTGCCAGCAGCACACCCGCCCTTTCGGGATCGTACGAGCAGTACTTC; cdr3_aa: CASSTPALSGSYEQYF
d_call: TRBD1; clone_size: -; j_call: TRBJ1-5; v_call: TRBV7-2; cdr3_nt: TGTGCCAGCAGCTCCCAGGGGGTTGATCAGCCCCAGCATTTT; cdr3_aa: CASSSQGVDQPQHF
d_call: TRBD1; clone_size: -; j_call: TRBJ1-6; v_call: TRBV19; cdr3_nt: TGTGCCAGTAGTCCCGGACAGGGGGGAAATTCACCCCTCCACTTT; cdr3_aa: CASSPGQGGNSPLHF
d_call: TRBD2; clone_size: -; j_call: TRBJ2-3; v_call: TRBV6-1; cdr3_nt: TGTGCCAGCAGTGAGAGGGCTAGCGGGGGGGTTCGAAATACGCAGTATTTT; cdr3_aa: CASSERASGGVRNTQYF
d_call: TRBD2; clone_size: -; j_call: TRBJ2-2; v_call: TRBV11-2; cdr3_nt: TGTGCCAGCAGGCCTACTAGCGGGAGTGACACCGGGGAGCTGTTTTTT; cdr3_aa: CASRPTSGSDTGELFF
d_call: -; clone_size: many; j_call: TRBJ1-1; v_call: TRBV7-8; cdr3_nt: TGTGCCAGCAGCTTAGGCGAGAACACTGAAGCTTTCTTT; cdr3_aa: CASSLGENTEAFF
d_call: TRBD1; clone_size: -; j_call: TRBJ1-1; v_call: TRBV19; cdr3_nt: TGTGCCAGTAGCCTCCCGGGACAGGGACAAACGGCTTTCTTT; cdr3_aa: CASSLPGQGQTAFF
d_call: TRBD1; clone_size: -; j_call: TRBJ1-1; v_call: TRBV4-3; cdr3_nt: TGCGCCAGCAGCTTACAGGGGGAGGGAACTGAAGCTTTCTTT; cdr3_aa: CASSLQGEGTEAFF
d_call: TRBD2; clone_size: -; j_call: TRBJ2-5; v_call: TRBV19; cdr3_nt: TGTGCCACAAATCCCTCCCCAATACTAGCGAAGCAAGAGACCCAGTACTTC; cdr3_aa: CATNPSPILAKQETQYF
d_call: -; clone_size: once; j_call: TRBJ2-3; v_call: TRBV7-2; cdr3_nt: TGTGCCAGCAGCCAGCGGGGAGGGGGAGATACGCAGTATTTT; cdr3_aa: CASSQRGGGDTQYF
d_call: TRBD1; clone_size: -; j_call: TRBJ2-7; v_call: TRBV12-3/TRBV12-4; cdr3_nt: TGTGCCAGCGAGGGGGCGTATTACGAGCAGTACTTC; cdr3_aa: CASEGAYYEQYF
d_call: TRBD2; clone_size: few; j_call: TRBJ2-2; v_call: TRBV5-1; cdr3_nt: TGCGCCAGCAGCCCAAAAGGGACTAGCGGGAGCGGGGTCACCGGGGAGCTGTTTTTT; cdr3_aa: CASSPKGTSGSGVTGELFF
d_call: TRBD2; clone_size: -; j_call: TRBJ2-1; v_call: TRBV7-3; cdr3_nt: TGTGCCAGCACAGCTAGCGGGAGCAATGAGCAGTTCTTC; cdr3_aa: CASTASGSNEQFF
d_call: -; clone_size: -; j_call: TRBJ2-1; v_call: TRBV7-3; cdr3_nt: TGTGCCAGCAGCCCCGTGTCCGGGGACTCCTACAATGAGCAGTTCTTC; cdr3_aa: CASSPVSGDSYNEQFF
d_call: TRBD2; clone_size: once; j_call: TRBJ2-1; v_call: TRBV4-3; cdr3_nt: TGCGCCAGCAGCCAGACCCTTGGGACTAGTAATGAGCAGTTCTTC; cdr3_aa: CASSQTLGTSNEQFF
d_call: TRBD1; clone_size: -; j_call: TRBJ1-2; v_call: TRBV2; cdr3_nt: TGTGCCAGCAGGGACAGGGTGCGTGGCTACACCTTC; cdr3_aa: CASRDRVRGYTF
d_call: TRBD2; clone_size: -; j_call: TRBJ2-5; v_call: TRBV27; cdr3_nt: TGTGCCAGCAGTTTCGCGGGGGGGAAAGGAGAGACCCAGTACTTC; cdr3_aa: CASSFAGGKGETQYF
d_call: TRBD1; clone_size: -; j_call: TRBJ1-1; v_call: TRBV30; cdr3_nt: TGTGCCTGGAGCGGGACAGGGGGCACTGAAGCTTTCTTT; cdr3_aa: CAWSGTGGTEAFF
d_call: -; clone_size: -; j_call: TRBJ2-7; v_call: TRBV6-5; cdr3_nt: TGTGCCAGCACCTCGGACTGGGTGAGCTCCTACGAGCAGTACTTC; cdr3_aa: CASTSDWVSSYEQYF
d_call: TRBD1; clone_size: -; j_call: TRBJ2-7; v_call: TRBV6-5; cdr3_nt: TGTGCCAGCAGACTATTGGACAGGGCCTACGAGCAGTACTTC; cdr3_aa: CASRLLDRAYEQYF
d_call: TRBD1; clone_size: few; j_call: TRBJ2-1; v_call: TRBV11-2; cdr3_nt: TGTGCCAGCAGCTCCCGGGACAGAGATGTGGATGAGCAGTTCTTC; cdr3_aa: CASSSRDRDVDEQFF
d_call: -; clone_size: few; j_call: TRBJ2-3; v_call: TRBV10-3; cdr3_nt: TGTGCCATCAGCTCGAAAGCTTCAGATACGCAGTATTTT; cdr3_aa: CAISSKASDTQYF
d_call: TRBD2; clone_size: -; j_call: TRBJ2-7; v_call: TRBV6-2/TRBV6-3; cdr3_nt: TGTGCCAGCAGTTCCCTAAGACTAGCGGGGGCGAGCTCCTACGAGCAGTACTTC; cdr3_aa: CASSSLRLAGASSYEQYF
d_call: -; clone_size: -; j_call: TRBJ1-2; v_call: TRBV7-8; cdr3_nt: TGTGCCAGCAGCTTGGGGGGGGTATACTATGGCTACACCTTC; cdr3_aa: CASSLGGVYYGYTF
d_call: TRBD1; clone_size: -; j_call: TRBJ2-1; v_call: TRBV6-5; cdr3_nt: TGTGCCAGCACCGAAACAGGGGGCGCTCGGAATGAGCAGTTCTTC; cdr3_aa: CASTETGGARNEQFF
d_call: -; clone_size: -; j_call: TRBJ2-7; v_call: TRBV29-1; cdr3_nt: TGCAGCGTTGAAGTCCCAGGCAGGCCCTACGAGCAGTACTTC; cdr3_aa: CSVEVPGRPYEQYF
d_call: -; clone_size: -; j_call: TRBJ2-1; v_call: TRBV18; cdr3_nt: TGTGCCAGCTCGCCTATAGAGAGCTCCTACAATGAGCAGTTCTTC; cdr3_aa: CASSPIESSYNEQFF
d_call: TRBD2; clone_size: -; j_call: TRBJ2-5; v_call: TRBV5-8; cdr3_nt: TGTGCCAGCAGCTTGGCCAGGGCGGGAGGGCCAGAGACCCAGTACTTC; cdr3_aa: CASSLARAGGPETQYF
d_call: TRBD1; clone_size: once; j_call: TRBJ2-7; v_call: TRBV28; cdr3_nt: TGTGCCAGCAACCCGCAGGGGGCCCCCTACGAGCAGTACTTC; cdr3_aa: CASNPQGAPYEQYF
d_call: TRBD2; clone_size: few; j_call: TRBJ2-5; v_call: TRBV7-7; cdr3_nt: TGTGCTAGCAGCTTAGGAGTAGCGGGAGGCCAAGAGACCCAGTACTTC; cdr3_aa: CASSLGVAGGQETQYF
d_call: -; clone_size: -; j_call: TRBJ1-1; v_call: TRBV6-5; cdr3_nt: TGTGCCAGCACTTACAGTCTAGGGGACACTGAAGCTTTCTTT; cdr3_aa: CASTYSLGDTEAFF
d_call: -; clone_size: -; j_call: TRBJ2-1; v_call: TRBV27; cdr3_nt: TGTGCCAGCAGAAGGCAGGGCATAGATAACGAGCAGTTCTTC; cdr3_aa: CASRRQGIDNEQFF
d_call: TRBD1; clone_size: -; j_call: TRBJ1-1; v_call: TRBV28; cdr3_nt: TGTGCCAGCAGCTTGGCCGGACAGGGTGAAGCTTTCTTT; cdr3_aa: CASSLAGQGEAFF
d_call: -; clone_size: few; j_call: TRBJ1-5; v_call: TRBV18; cdr3_nt: TGTGCCAGCTCACTAGGGGGAACAGCTCAGCCCCAGCATTTT; cdr3_aa: CASSLGGTAQPQHF
d_call: TRBD2; clone_size: -; j_call: TRBJ2-7; v_call: TRBV5-6; cdr3_nt: TGTGCCAGCAGCTTCGGGGGGTCATCCTACGAGCAGTACTTC; cdr3_aa: CASSFGGSSYEQYF